This entry concerns a single T cell receptor (beta chain). Its antigen is still unknown. Blood sampling was done at baseline, cycle 4 day 1, and cycle 7 day 1. This specimen comes from a study of OX40 agonist ivuxolimab in advanced cancers. As for the study in general: Patients receiving dose escalation had hepatocellular carcinoma, melanoma, renal cell or head and neck cancer. Partial responses occurred in Three dose-escalation patients, one with hepatocellular carcinoma and two with cutaneous melanoma.

Germline CDR1 reads SGDLS; CDR2 reads YYNGEE. CDR3 length: 18 residues. The V end was cut by 0 bases, the J end by 2 bases, with 18 bases between. Produced via immunoSEQ multiplex PCR; TCRdb's table is partial and in-frame only. Of 60,000 to 70,000 clones listed, roughly four fifths are singletons. Findings of the study overall: The investigators did not determine what antigen specificity the expanded peripheral T cells had.

This sequence originates from an adult with an advanced solid tumor such as melanoma, head and neck, liver or kidney cancer. V is TRBV9 and J is TRBJ1-3; D is perhaps TRBD1 (5 bases). Sequencing used CD4+ or CD8+ T cells sorted from blood, obtained in a trial of the OX40 agonist ivuxolimab. The DNA for the CDR3 is TGTGCCAGCAGCGTAGACCCAGGGAAGGGTAGGCCTGGAAACACCATATATTTT. This codes for CASSVDPGKGRPGNTIYF.